This record concerns one T cell receptor beta chain sequence. The entry originates in a study of blood T cell repertoires in COVID-19. In the original processing: Reference gene primers were amplified, and this amplification served to estimate nucleated cell counts. The table came from immunoSEQ multiplex PCR; TCRdb's copy has only in-frame clones and leaves some out. V, J and clone size reflect that table, while D and trimming were determined from the DNA. The data contain around 55,000 clones, more than 80% of them singletons. The V and J ends lost 5 bases and 3 bases respectively, with 19 bases between them. The CDR3 contains 15 residues. Germline values: CDR1 GTSNPN, CDR2 SVGIG (reference sequence).

Sequencing input: peripheral blood. The sequence was collected from a man aged 60 to 69 with acute or convalescent COVID-19. The chain carries TRBV30 and TRBJ1-1; D is unresolved. The CDR3, as DNA: TGTGCCTGGTGGAGGACGGGGAGGTCTTACACTGAAGCTTTCTTT. This codes for CAWWRTGRSYTEAFF.